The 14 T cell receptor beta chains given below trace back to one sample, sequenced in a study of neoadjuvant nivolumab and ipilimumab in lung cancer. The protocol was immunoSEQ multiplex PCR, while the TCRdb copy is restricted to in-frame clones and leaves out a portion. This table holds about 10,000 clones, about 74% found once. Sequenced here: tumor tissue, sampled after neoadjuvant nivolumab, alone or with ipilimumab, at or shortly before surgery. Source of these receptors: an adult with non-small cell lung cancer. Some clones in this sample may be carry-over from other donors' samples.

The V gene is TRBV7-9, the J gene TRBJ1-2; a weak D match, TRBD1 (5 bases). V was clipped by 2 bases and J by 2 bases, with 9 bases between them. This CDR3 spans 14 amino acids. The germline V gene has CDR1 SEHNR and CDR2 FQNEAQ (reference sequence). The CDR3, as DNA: TGTGCCAGCAGCTTATCAGGGATAAACTATGGCTACACCTTC. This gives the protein CASSLSGINYGYTF.

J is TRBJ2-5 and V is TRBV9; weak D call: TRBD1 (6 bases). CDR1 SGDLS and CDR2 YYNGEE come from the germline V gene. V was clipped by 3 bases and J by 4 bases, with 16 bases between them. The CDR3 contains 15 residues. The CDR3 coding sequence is TGTGCCAGCAGCGCGTACAGGGTGCAGGGAGAGACCCAGTACTTC. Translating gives CASSAYRVQGETQYF.

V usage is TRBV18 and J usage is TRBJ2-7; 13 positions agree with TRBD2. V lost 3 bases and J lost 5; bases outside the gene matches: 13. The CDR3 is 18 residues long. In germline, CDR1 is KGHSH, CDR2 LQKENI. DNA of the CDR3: TGTGCCAGCTCACCTCCACGACGACTAGCGGGAGGTCGGGACGAGCAGTACTTC. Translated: CASSPPRRLAGGRDEQYF.

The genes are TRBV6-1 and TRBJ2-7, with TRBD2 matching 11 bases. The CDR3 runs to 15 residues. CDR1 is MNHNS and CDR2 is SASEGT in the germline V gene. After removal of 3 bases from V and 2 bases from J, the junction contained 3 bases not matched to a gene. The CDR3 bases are TGTGCCAGCAGTGAGGGACTAGCGGCCACCTACGAGCAGTACTTC. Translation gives CASSEGLAATYEQYF.

The CDR3 DNA reads as TGTGCCAGCAGCTTGCGAACTGAAGCTTTCTTT. Its protein is CASSLRTEAFF. The V call is TRBV7-9, the J call TRBJ1-1; D remains ambiguous. V was shortened by 3 bases and J by 5 bases, with 4 bases between the two germline ends. There are 11 residues in the CDR3. Germline-derived CDR1 and CDR2 are SEHNR and FQNEAQ (reference sequence).

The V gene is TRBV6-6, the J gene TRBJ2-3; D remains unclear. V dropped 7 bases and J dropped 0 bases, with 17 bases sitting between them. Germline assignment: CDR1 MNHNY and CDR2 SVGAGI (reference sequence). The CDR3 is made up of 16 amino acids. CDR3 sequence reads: CASKFRSVTSTDTQYF. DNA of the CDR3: TGTGCCAGCAAGTTCCGGTCTGTGACTAGCACAGATACGCAGTATTTT.

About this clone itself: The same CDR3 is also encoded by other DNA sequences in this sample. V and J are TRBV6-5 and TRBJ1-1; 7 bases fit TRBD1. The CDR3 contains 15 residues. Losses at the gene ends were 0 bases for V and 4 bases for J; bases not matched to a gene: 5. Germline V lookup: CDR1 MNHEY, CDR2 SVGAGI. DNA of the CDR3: TGTGCCAGCAGTTACTCCCTTCAGGGGGGCACTGAAGCTTTCTTT. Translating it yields CASSYSLQGGTEAFF.

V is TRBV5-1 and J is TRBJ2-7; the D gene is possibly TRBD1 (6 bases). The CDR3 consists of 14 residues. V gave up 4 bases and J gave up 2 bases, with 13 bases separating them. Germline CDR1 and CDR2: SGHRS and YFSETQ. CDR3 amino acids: CASSHGGRAYEQYF. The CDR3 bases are TGCGCCAGCAGCCATGGGGGCAGAGCCTACGAGCAGTACTTC.

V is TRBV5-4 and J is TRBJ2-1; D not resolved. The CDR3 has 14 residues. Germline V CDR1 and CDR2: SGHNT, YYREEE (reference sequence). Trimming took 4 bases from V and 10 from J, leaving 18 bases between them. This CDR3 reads CASSRPGPLSEQFF. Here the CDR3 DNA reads TGTGCCAGCAGCCGGCCCGGGCCCCTATCGGAGCAGTTCTTC.

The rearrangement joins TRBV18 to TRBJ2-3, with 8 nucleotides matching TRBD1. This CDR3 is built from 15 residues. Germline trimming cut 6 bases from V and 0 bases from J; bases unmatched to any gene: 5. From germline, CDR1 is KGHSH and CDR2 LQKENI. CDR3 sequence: CASSTTGGSTDTQYF. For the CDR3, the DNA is TGTGCCAGCTCTACCACAGGGGGGAGCACAGATACGCAGTATTTT.

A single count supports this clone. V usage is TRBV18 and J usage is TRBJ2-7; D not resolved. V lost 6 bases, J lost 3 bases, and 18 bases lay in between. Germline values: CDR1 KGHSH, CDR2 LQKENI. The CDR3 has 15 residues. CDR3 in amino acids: CASSQGPEIFYEQYF. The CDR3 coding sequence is TGTGCCAGCTCCCAAGGACCCGAGATCTTCTACGAGCAGTACTTC.

CDR3 in amino acids: CASSQRGVDQPQHF. CDR3 in DNA: TGTGCCAGCAGCCAGCGGGGGGTAGATCAGCCCCAGCATTTT. V is TRBV4-2 and J is TRBJ1-5; maybe TRBD1 (5 bases). The germline CDR1 and CDR2 sequences are LGHNA and YNFKEQ. The length of the CDR3 is 14 residues. Trimming removed 3 bases at V and 5 bases at J, with 11 bases between.

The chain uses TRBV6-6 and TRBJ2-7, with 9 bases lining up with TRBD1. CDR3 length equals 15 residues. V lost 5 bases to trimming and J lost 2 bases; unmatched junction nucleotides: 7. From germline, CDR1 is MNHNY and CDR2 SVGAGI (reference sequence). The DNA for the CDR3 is TGTGCCAGCAGTGTCTCCGGGACAGGGCCCTACGAGCAGTACTTC. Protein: CASSVSGTGPYEQYF.

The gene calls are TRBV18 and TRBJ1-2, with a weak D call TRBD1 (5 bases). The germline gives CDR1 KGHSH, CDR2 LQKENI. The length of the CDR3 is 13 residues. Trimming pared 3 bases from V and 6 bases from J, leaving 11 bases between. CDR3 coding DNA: TGTGCCAGCTCACCGGACAAGGCAGATGGCTACACCTTC. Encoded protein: CASSPDKADGYTF.